The entry that follows covers one T cell receptor (beta chain) sequence. The antigen remains undetermined. These data originate in a study of monozygotic twins with inflammatory bowel disease. Study-level findings and limits: No separation of different T cell subtypes was possible. Variability in patient repertoires may have come partly from differing immunosuppressive treatments.

The CDR3 has 14 amino acids. Per germline, CDR1 SGHAT and CDR2 FQNNGV. Each donor had 2.5 ml of blood drawn. For each CDR3 protein, TCRdb gives one entry from its re-call of the 5' RACE reads, without DNA. The sample totals tens of thousands of distinct CDR3 sequences. The clonotype originates from a human donor with ulcerative colitis or Crohn's disease, or a healthy co-twin of an affected twin (not recorded which). Sequencing was performed on blood. J is TRBJ2-7 and V is TRBV11-2; TCRdb returns TRBD1, unconfirmable since there is no DNA. The CDR3 is CASTPDHLSYEQYF.